This record concerns one T cell receptor (beta chain) sequence. TCRdb re-called the RT-PCR reads with MiXCR, one entry per CDR3 protein. The sample shows approximately 520,000 distinct CDR3 sequences, 16% of them seen only once. The data belong to a study of response to subunit inactivated influenza vaccine. CDR1 is MNHEY and CDR2 is SVGAGI in the germline V gene. This CDR3 is built from 15 residues. Trimming pared 0 bases from V and 0 bases from J, leaving 9 bases between. The chain recombines TRBV6-5 with TRBJ2-7, with D unresolved. This specimen was CD4+ T cells sorted from PBMCs, taken 23 to 25 months after vaccination. The TCR originated in a man aged 50 to 69 who received an inactivated influenza vaccine. The CDR3 DNA sequence: TGTGCCAGCAGTTACTCCCTTGGCTCCTCCTACGAGCAGTACTTC. It is translated as CASSYSLGSSYEQYF.